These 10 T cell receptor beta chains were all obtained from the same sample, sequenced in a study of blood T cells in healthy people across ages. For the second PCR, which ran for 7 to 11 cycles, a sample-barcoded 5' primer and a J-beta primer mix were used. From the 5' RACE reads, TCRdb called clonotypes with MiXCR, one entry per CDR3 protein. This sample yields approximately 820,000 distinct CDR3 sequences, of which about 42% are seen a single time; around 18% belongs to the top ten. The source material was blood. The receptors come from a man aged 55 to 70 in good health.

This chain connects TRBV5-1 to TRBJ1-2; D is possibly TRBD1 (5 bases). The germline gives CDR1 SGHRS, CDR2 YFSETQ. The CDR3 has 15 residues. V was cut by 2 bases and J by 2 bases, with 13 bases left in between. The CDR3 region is CASSLRGSGNYGYTF. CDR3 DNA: TGCGCCAGCAGCTTACGGGGGAGTGGAAACTATGGCTACACCTTC.

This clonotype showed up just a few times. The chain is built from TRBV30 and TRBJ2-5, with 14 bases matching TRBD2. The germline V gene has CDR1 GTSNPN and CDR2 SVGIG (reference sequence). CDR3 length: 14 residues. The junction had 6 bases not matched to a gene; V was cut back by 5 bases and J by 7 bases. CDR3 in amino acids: CAWSTSGGAGTQYF. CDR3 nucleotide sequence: TGTGCCTGGTCGACTAGCGGGGGGGCAGGGACCCAGTACTTC.

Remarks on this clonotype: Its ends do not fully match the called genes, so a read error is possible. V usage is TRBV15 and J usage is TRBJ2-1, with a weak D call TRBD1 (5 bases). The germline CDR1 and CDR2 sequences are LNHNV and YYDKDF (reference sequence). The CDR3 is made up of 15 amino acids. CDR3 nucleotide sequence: TGTACCACCAGCAGAGCAAGACAGTTCTACAATGAGCAGTTCTTC. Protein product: CTTSRARQFYNEQFF.

CDR3 residues: CAMRIDGGLNGYTF. The CDR3 DNA reads TGTGCCATGCGGATTGACGGGGGGTTAAATGGCTACACCTTC. The chain links TRBV6-1 to TRBJ1-2, with D possibly being TRBD1 (5 bases). With 10 bases removed from V and 6 bases from J, the gap between germline ends came to 21 bases. Looked up from germline, CDR1 is MNHNS and CDR2 is SASEGT. The length of the CDR3 is 14 residues.

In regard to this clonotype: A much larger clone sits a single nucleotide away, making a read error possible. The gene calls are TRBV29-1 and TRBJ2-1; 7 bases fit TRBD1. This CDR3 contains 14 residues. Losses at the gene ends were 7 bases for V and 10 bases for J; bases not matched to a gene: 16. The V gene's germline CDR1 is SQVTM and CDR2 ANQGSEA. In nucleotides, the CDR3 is TGCAGCGCCACCCCAGGGGGTTCAATCTACGAGCAGTTCTTC. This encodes CSATPGGSIYEQFF.

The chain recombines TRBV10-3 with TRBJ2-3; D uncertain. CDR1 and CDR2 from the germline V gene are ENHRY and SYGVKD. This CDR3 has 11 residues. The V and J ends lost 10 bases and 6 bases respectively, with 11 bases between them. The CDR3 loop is CATGPGDTQYF. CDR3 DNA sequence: TGTGCCACTGGACCCGGTGATACGCAGTATTTT.

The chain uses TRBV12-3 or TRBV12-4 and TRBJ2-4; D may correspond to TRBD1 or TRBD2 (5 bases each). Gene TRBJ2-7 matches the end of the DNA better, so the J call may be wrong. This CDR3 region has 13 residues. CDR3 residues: CASSRTRGYEQYF. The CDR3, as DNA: TGTGCCAGCAGCCGAACTAGGGGCTACGAGCAGTACTTC.

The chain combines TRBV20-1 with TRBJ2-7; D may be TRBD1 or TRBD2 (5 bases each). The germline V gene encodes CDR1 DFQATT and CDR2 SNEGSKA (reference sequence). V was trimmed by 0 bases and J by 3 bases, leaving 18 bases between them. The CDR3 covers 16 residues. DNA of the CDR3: TGCAGTGCTAGAGATCCGGGAACTGGGACCAGCTACGAGCAGTACTTC. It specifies CSARDPGTGTSYEQYF.

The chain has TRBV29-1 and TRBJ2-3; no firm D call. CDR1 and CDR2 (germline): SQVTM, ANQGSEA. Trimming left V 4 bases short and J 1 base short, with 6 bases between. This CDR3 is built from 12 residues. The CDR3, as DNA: TGCAGCGTTGGTACTGGCACAGATACGCAGTATTTT. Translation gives CSVGTGTDTQYF.

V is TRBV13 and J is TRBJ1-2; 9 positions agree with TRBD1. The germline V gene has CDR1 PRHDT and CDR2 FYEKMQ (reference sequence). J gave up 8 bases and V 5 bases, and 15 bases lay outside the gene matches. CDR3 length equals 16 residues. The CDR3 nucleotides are TGTGCCAGCAGCCCCCCCGACAGGGGGACCCCTAGGGGCTACACCTTC. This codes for CASSPPDRGTPRGYTF.